Sequencing of this T cell receptor (beta chain) was carried out in a study of cytomegalovirus exposure and HLA in healthy donors. Across the whole study: A prior analysis found 90 million to 120 million unique TCR beta sequences from roughly 180 million T cells.

Whole-study results and caveats: Under in vitro conditions, a few CMV-associated chains were confirmed as specific for CMV antigens. The majority of CMV-associated TCR beta chains were reported as apparently HLA-restricted in a later analysis. A list of approximately 160 TCR beta chains associated with cytomegalovirus was given.

Trimming stripped 7 bases from V and 3 bases from J, with 6 bases between. Germline values: CDR1 SEHNR, CDR2 FQNEAQ (reference sequence). The CDR3 loop spans 11 amino acids. About this clone itself: Its target is unknown.

Vbeta (60) and Jbeta (13) primers were used in the PCR. Clones were sequenced by immunoSEQ multiplex PCR, and TCRdb holds only the in-frame ones, with some missing. The repertoire holds about 120,000 clones, around 80% seen once, with approximately 0.22% in the top ten. The source is a man aged 50-60 years in good health and CMV-seronegative. Sequencing was carried out using PBMCs. This chain links TRBV7-9 with TRBJ1-1; D is unclear. The DNA of the CDR3 is TGTGCCAGCATCCAATACACTGAAGCTTTCTTT. The encoded protein is CASIQYTEAFF.